This TCR beta chain is drawn from a study of T cell changes during pregnancy in multiple sclerosis. TCRdb's table, derived via immunoSEQ multiplex PCR, lists solely in-frame clones and lacks some. The data contain around 40,000 clones, 90% of them singletons. This CDR3 contains 12 residues. CDR1 and CDR2 from the germline V gene are SGDLS and YYNGEE. V gave up 3 bases and J gave up 8 bases, with 11 bases separating them. This clone was observed a handful of times. The clonotype comes from a female donor in good health, enrolled as a control in a pregnancy study. Specimen: CD4+ T cells from peripheral blood mononuclear cells, collected in the first trimester of pregnancy. This sequence joins TRBV9 and TRBJ1-2; possibly TRBD1 for D (6 bases). CDR3 bases: TGTGCCAGCAGCGATCAGGGGTGGGGCTACACCTTC. As protein: CASSDQGWGYTF.